The next 18 T cell receptor beta chains were all read from a single sample in a study of T cells in Graves' hyperthyroidism and ophthalmopathy. Amplification yielded TCR beta CDR3 regions, with RNA transcripts as the source. First-round RT-PCR of the TCR CDR3 relied on the HTBI primer set. MiXCR was run by TCRdb on the multiplex PCR reads, yielding one entry per CDR3 protein. The sample holds hundreds of thousands of distinct CDR3 sequences; 14% are singletons and the top ten take roughly a tenth. Sequences were obtained from blood. These receptors were collected from a woman aged 18 to 35 with Graves' hyperthyroidism.

There are a few counts of this clonotype. The chain is built from TRBV15 and TRBJ1-2, with D uncertain. The V end was cut by 5 bases, the J end by 4 bases, with 14 bases between. The CDR3 length is 14 residues. Germline loops: CDR1 LNHNV, CDR2 YYDKDF (reference sequence). DNA for the CDR3: TGTGCCACCAGCCGTACCCCGGCCCCCTATGGCTACACCTTC. It is translated as CATSRTPAPYGYTF.

This clonotype was observed at least ten times. The V and J genes are TRBV6-2 or TRBV6-3 and TRBJ2-7; 10 bases fit TRBD2. The CDR3 spans 15 residues. Trimming cost V 4 bases and J 6 bases; bases outside gene matches: 9. Germline V gives CDR1 MNHEY, CDR2 SVGEGT. The CDR3 coding sequence is TGTGCCAGCAGTTGGGCAACTAGCGGGACTAGCGAGCAGTACTTC. Translating gives CASSWATSGTSEQYF.

This clonotype was counted many times. The V and J genes are TRBV6-1 and TRBJ1-6, with D maybe TRBD1 (5 bases). The CDR3 length is 16 residues. V gave up 4 bases and J gave up 5 bases, with 15 bases separating them. From germline, CDR1 is MNHNS and CDR2 SASEGT. CDR3 nucleotide sequence: TGTGCCAGCAGTGCGAGAAGGGGAGGTGATAATTCACCCCTCCACTTT. Its translation is CASSARRGGDNSPLHF.

This clonotype was seen ten or more times. The chain recombines TRBV30 with TRBJ2-7, with D perhaps matching TRBD1 (5 bases). Trimming removed 0 bases at V and 3 bases at J, with 12 bases between. Germline CDR1 reads GTSNPN; CDR2 reads SVGIG (reference sequence). The CDR3 has 14 amino acids. Written as DNA, the CDR3 is TGTGCCTGGAGTGTGGGGCAGAGTATCTACGAGCAGTACTTC. Its protein product is CAWSVGQSIYEQYF.

Ten or more counts support this clonotype. The rearrangement links TRBV6-5 to TRBJ2-7; possible D gene TRBD1, 6 bases. Germline V gene lookup returns CDR1 MNHEY and CDR2 SVGAGI. V lost 0 bases, J lost 3 bases, and 12 bases lay in between. The CDR3 has 15 residues. The CDR3 sequence: CASSYSRQVNYEQYF. CDR3 DNA sequence: TGTGCCAGCAGTTACTCGAGACAGGTTAACTACGAGCAGTACTTC.

In this sample, this clonotype turned up many times. The chain links TRBV7-9 to TRBJ2-7; D possibly matches TRBD1 or TRBD2 (5 bases each). The CDR3 is 12 residues long. Trimming pared 5 bases from V and 6 bases from J, leaving 11 bases between. Germline V gene data show CDR1 as SEHNR and CDR2 as FQNEAQ (reference sequence). In DNA form, the CDR3 reads TGTGCCAGCAGCCCATGGGACGGCGAGCAGTACTTC. It encodes CASSPWDGEQYF.

This clonotype was counted a single time. V is TRBV13 and J is TRBJ1-3; D is perhaps TRBD1 (5 bases). The CDR3 has 12 amino acids. V was clipped by 6 bases and J by 6 bases, with 9 bases between them. The germline V gene has CDR1 PRHDT and CDR2 FYEKMQ (reference sequence). The DNA for the CDR3 is TGTGCCAGCAGTCGGGGCGCAAACACCATATATTTT. Translated, it gives CASSRGANTIYF.

This clonotype has a handful of counts. The rearrangement joins TRBV20-1 to TRBJ1-1; D uncertain. Germline-derived CDR1 and CDR2 are DFQATT and SNEGSKA (reference sequence). V lost 6 bases and J lost 4, with 18 bases in between. The CDR3 has 14 amino acids. The CDR3 loop reads CSATGPQVGTEAFF. In nucleotides, the CDR3 is TGCAGTGCAACCGGGCCGCAGGTGGGCACTGAAGCTTTCTTT.

The chain has TRBV7-2 and TRBJ2-1; 12 bases align to TRBD2. The CDR3 spans 18 residues. Trimming took 3 bases from V and 7 from J; bases not matched to a gene: 13. CDR1 is SGHTA and CDR2 is FQGNSA in the germline V gene. CDR3 protein: CASSLFRRASGGENEQFF. The CDR3 coding sequence is TGTGCCAGCAGCTTGTTCCGACGGGCTAGCGGGGGGGAAAATGAGCAGTTCTTC.

The chain recombines TRBV28 with TRBJ1-5, with 7 bases that match TRBD1. Germline values: CDR1 MDHEN, CDR2 SYDVKM. V dropped 2 bases and J dropped 3; count of bases not matched to a gene: 7. This CDR3 region has 16 residues. The CDR3 DNA is TGTGCCAGCAGTTTAACCCCTACAGGGGTCAATCAGCCCCAGCATTTT. Translating gives CASSLTPTGVNQPQHF. Using reference TRBV28 and TRBJ1-5 for the parts outside the CDR3, the full variable domain is DVKVTQSSRYLVKRTGEKVFLECVQDMDHENMFWYRQDPGLGLRLIYFSYDVKMKEKGDIPEGYSVSREKKERFSLILESASTNQTSMYLCASSLTPTGVNQPQHFGDGTRLSIL.

The table lists this clonotype with many counts. In DNA form, the CDR3 reads TGTGCCAGCACCAAAACCACCCCTAGCGATGAGCAGTTCTTC. It translates to CASTKTTPSDEQFF. The chain joins TRBV12-3 or TRBV12-4 to TRBJ2-1, with a weak D call TRBD2 (6 bases). V was trimmed by 7 bases and J by 8 bases, leaving 18 bases between them. The CDR3 is made up of 14 amino acids.

There are many counts of this clonotype. The J gene is TRBJ2-5, the V gene TRBV18; D unclear. From germline, CDR1 is KGHSH and CDR2 LQKENI. The CDR3 contains 12 residues. V was shortened by 2 bases and J by 8 bases, with 9 bases between the two germline ends. The CDR3 DNA reads as TGTGCCAGCTCACCAGATTTTACTACCCAGTACTTC. It yields the protein CASSPDFTTQYF.

This clonotype was seen a handful of times. V usage is TRBV7-9 and J usage is TRBJ1-1; D gene uncertain. Germline CDR1 SEHNR, CDR2 FQNEAQ (reference sequence). CDR3 length: 13 residues. V was trimmed by 5 bases and J by 0 bases, leaving 7 bases between them. The CDR3 sequence: CASSPELNTEAFF. The CDR3 bases are TGTGCCAGCAGCCCCGAACTGAACACTGAAGCTTTCTTT.

The chain uses TRBV29-1 and TRBJ2-7, with D possibly being TRBD1 (5 bases). This CDR3 comprises 10 residues. Germline assignment: CDR1 SQVTM and CDR2 ANQGSEA. With 6 bases removed from V and 9 bases from J, the gap between germline ends came to 12 bases. The DNA for the CDR3 is TGCAGCGTCACCGACAGAGTGCAGTACTTC. It codes for CSVTDRVQYF.

In its sample, this clonotype was seen a few times. The V gene is TRBV28, the J gene TRBJ2-3; 7 bases match TRBD2. Germline V gene data show CDR1 as MDHEN and CDR2 as SYDVKM. The CDR3 runs 16 residues. V gave up 5 bases and J gave up 2 bases; unmatched junction bases: 10. In DNA form, the CDR3 reads TGTGCCAGCAGTGGGCCTCGCGGGAGTGACACAGATACGCAGTATTTT. Its translation is CASSGPRGSDTDTQYF.

The chain carries TRBV20-1 and TRBJ2-5; 8 nucleotides agree with TRBD1. Germline CDR1 and CDR2: DFQATT and SNEGSKA (reference sequence). The length of the CDR3 is 16 residues. Losses at the gene ends were 2 bases for V and 2 bases for J; bases not matched to a gene: 10. The CDR3 coding sequence is TGCAGTGCTAGACCAGCCAAATACAGGGGGCAAGAGACCCAGTACTTC. It encodes CSARPAKYRGQETQYF.

This clonotype was counted a few times. This rearrangement joins TRBV19 to TRBJ2-3, with unresolved D. The CDR3 runs to 14 residues. The germline V gene has CDR1 LNHDA and CDR2 SQIVND (reference sequence). The V end lost 3 bases, the J end lost 0 bases, and 7 bases lay between the germline ends. The CDR3 here is CASSMSGSTDTQYF. The CDR3 DNA is TGTGCCAGTAGTATGAGTGGCAGCACAGATACGCAGTATTTT.

This clonotype has at least ten counts. CDR3 residues: CSAPTGQGPYQQYSNQPQHF. For the CDR3, the DNA is TGCAGTGCTCCCACTGGACAGGGACCATACCAACAATATAGCAATCAGCCCCAGCATTTT. The chain combines TRBV20-1 with TRBJ1-5; 8 bases match TRBD1. V dropped 5 bases and J dropped 0; count of bases not matched to a gene: 21. CDR1 DFQATT and CDR2 SNEGSKA come from the germline V gene (reference sequence). The CDR3 is 20 amino acids.